The TCR beta chain described here comes from a study of blood T cell repertoires in COVID-19. Overall study: Both acute and convalescent COVID-19 samples were obtained from the United States, Italy and Spain. Nucleic acid was either cDNA or gDNA, and it came from T cells, B-cell-depleted T cells, or PBMCs.

Authors' data handling: Estimated nucleated cell counts came from reference gene primer amplification. The repertoire was sequenced with immunoSEQ multiplex PCR; TCRdb's copy has only in-frame clones and lacks some. D and trimming come from the DNA, and the V and J calls and clone size come from that table. The table shows roughly 80,000 clones, with around nine tenths occurring only once. V lost 0 bases and J lost 5, with 8 bases in between. CDR1 is MNHEY, CDR2 SVGAGI, per germline. There are 13 residues in the CDR3. The chain carries TRBV6-5 and TRBJ2-7; a weak D match, TRBD1 (6 bases). The receptor comes from an elderly woman with active or convalescent COVID-19. The specimen was peripheral blood. In nucleotides, the CDR3 is TGTGCCAGCAGTTACTCGAGGGGGAACGAGCAGTACTTC. Translated: CASSYSRGNEQYF.